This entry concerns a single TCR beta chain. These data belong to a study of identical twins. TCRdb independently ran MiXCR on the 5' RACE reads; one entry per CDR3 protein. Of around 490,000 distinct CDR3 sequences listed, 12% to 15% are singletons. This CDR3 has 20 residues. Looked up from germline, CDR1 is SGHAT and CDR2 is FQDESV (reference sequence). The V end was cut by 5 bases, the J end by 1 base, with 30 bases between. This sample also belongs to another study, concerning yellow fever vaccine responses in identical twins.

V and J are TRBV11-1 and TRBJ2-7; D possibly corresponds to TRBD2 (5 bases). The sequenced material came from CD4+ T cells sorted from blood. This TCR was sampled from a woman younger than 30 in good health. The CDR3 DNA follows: TGTGCCAGCAGCCTAAGACTCCCGTCGGCGGTCGTGGGAGAATCCTACGAGCAGTACTTC. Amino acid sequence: CASSLRLPSAVVGESYEQYF. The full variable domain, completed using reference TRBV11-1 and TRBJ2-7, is EAEVAQSPRYKITEKSQAVAFWCDPISGHATLYWYRQILGQGPELLVQFQDESVVDDSQLPKDRFSAERLKGVDSTLKIQPAELGDSAMYLCASSLRLPSAVVGESYEQYFGPGTRLTVT.